These 11 T cell receptor beta chains came from one sample sequenced in a study of CD8 T cells in Susac syndrome. RNA, at roughly 0.5 to 1 ug, was reverse transcribed with random hexamers. One entry per CDR3 protein results from TCRdb running MiXCR on the immunoSEQ multiplex PCR reads. The sample has 250,000 to 350,000 distinct CDR3 sequences; approximately 90% are singletons. Specimen: CD4+ T cells from PBMCs. The receptors shown here come from a human donor with multiple sclerosis.

The V call is TRBV3-1, the J call TRBJ2-7; 11 bases agree with TRBD1. The CDR3 has 14 amino acids. After removal of 6 bases from V and 3 bases from J, the junction contained 4 bases not matched to a gene. The germline CDR1 and CDR2 sequences are LGHDT and YNNKEL (reference sequence). The CDR3 region is CASSPGTGGYEQYF. The CDR3 DNA follows: TGTGCCAGCAGTCCCGGGACAGGGGGCTACGAGCAGTACTTC.

J is TRBJ2-4 and V is TRBV5-6, with a possible D match to TRBD1 (6 bases). Trimming took off 0 bases at V and 4 bases at J, with 8 bases between the two ends. The CDR3 totals 14 residues. Germline assignment: CDR1 SGHDT and CDR2 YYEEEE. The chain's CDR3 is CASSLVGHKNIQYF. In DNA form, the CDR3 reads TGTGCCAGCAGCTTGGTGGGACATAAAAACATTCAGTACTTC.

V usage is TRBV5-1 and J usage is TRBJ2-5; 7 bases map to TRBD1. Germline V gene sequence: CDR1 SGHRS, CDR2 YFSETQ. The trim removed 0 bases at V and 5 bases at J, leaving 10 bases unmatched. The CDR3 has 16 residues. CDR3 region: CASSLDGRGSGETQYF. CDR3 in DNA: TGCGCCAGCAGCTTGGATGGCAGGGGGAGTGGGGAGACCCAGTACTTC.

The genes are TRBV27 and TRBJ2-7, with no clear D. CDR1 and CDR2 (germline): MNHEY, SMNVEV (reference sequence). The CDR3 is made up of 13 amino acids. Deletions cut 7 bases from V and 6 bases from J, with 16 bases between. The CDR3: CASIELNLGEQYF. The CDR3 DNA sequence: TGTGCCAGCATCGAACTCAACCTAGGCGAGCAGTACTTC.

The chain uses TRBV28 and TRBJ1-2; possibly TRBD1 for D (6 bases). The CDR3 is made up of 15 amino acids. Germline V gene lookup returns CDR1 MDHEN and CDR2 SYDVKM. Trimming cost V 5 bases and J 5 bases, with 18 bases left between them. CDR3 loop: CASSTGRWLKYGYTF. CDR3 in DNA: TGTGCCAGCAGTACAGGGAGGTGGTTGAAGTATGGCTACACCTTC.

The V and J genes are TRBV19 and TRBJ1-6; D unclear. The ends were cut back, 7 bases at V and 5 bases at J, with 9 bases in the middle. Germline V gene lookup returns CDR1 LNHDA and CDR2 SQIVND (reference sequence). The CDR3 runs to 13 residues. This CDR3 reads CASKQPNNSPLHF. The CDR3 region has the DNA TGTGCCAGTAAGCAGCCCAATAATTCACCCCTCCACTTT.

The chain couples TRBV3-1 to TRBJ2-7; D may be TRBD1 or TRBD2 (5 bases each). Trimming cost V 4 bases and J 3 bases, with 13 bases left between them. CDR3 length: 14 amino acids. CDR1 is LGHDT and CDR2 is YNNKEL in the germline V gene (reference sequence). The CDR3 loop is CASSPRDGGYEQYF. CDR3 DNA sequence: TGTGCCAGCAGCCCGAGGGACGGAGGCTACGAGCAGTACTTC.

The rearrangement links TRBV30 to TRBJ1-1, with D perhaps TRBD1 (5 bases). Germline CDR1 reads GTSNPN; CDR2 reads SVGIG (reference sequence). CDR3 length: 12 residues. The V gene lost 5 bases and the J gene lost 2 bases, with 9 bases spanning the gap. The CDR3 protein is CAWCRTNTEAFF. Written as DNA, the CDR3 is TGTGCCTGGTGTCGGACAAACACTGAAGCTTTCTTT.

This chain joins TRBV6-5 and TRBJ2-7; 12 nucleotides match TRBD1. Germline CDR1 and CDR2: MNHEY and SVGAGI. V lost 6 bases to trimming and J lost 9 bases; unmatched junction nucleotides: 9. The CDR3 extends over 14 amino acids. The CDR3 region has the DNA TGTGCCAGCAGCAGCGGGACAGGGGGCGCGGGGCAGTACTTC. Protein sequence: CASSSGTGGAGQYF.

The gene calls are TRBV6-6 and TRBJ2-7, with 10 nucleotides matching TRBD2. V trimming: 6 bases; J trimming: 3 bases; junction bases outside the gene matches: 2. The germline gives CDR1 MNHNY, CDR2 SVGAGI (reference sequence). This CDR3 is 13 amino acids long. The CDR3 DNA reads as TGTGCCAGCAGCGGGACTAGCGTCTACGAGCAGTACTTC. Translating it yields CASSGTSVYEQYF.

The chain carries TRBV5-6 and TRBJ1-1; no clear D gene. Trimming removed 2 bases at V and 1 base at J, with 6 bases between. This CDR3 is built from 13 residues. Germline V gene data show CDR1 as SGHDT and CDR2 as YYEEEE. Written as DNA, the CDR3 is TGTGCCAGCAGCTTCGACCAGAACACTGAAGCTTTCTTT. Protein product: CASSFDQNTEAFF.